The 15 T cell receptor beta chains in this list originate from one sample, sequenced in a study of cytomegalovirus exposure and HLA in healthy donors. Assay used: immunoSEQ multiplex PCR; TCRdb lists only in-frame clones, some missing. The sample has roughly 80,000 clones, 85% to 95% seen once. Sequencing input: PBMCs. All receptors come from a man between 18 and 35 years old in good health and CMV-seronegative.

This chain uses TRBV5-1 with TRBJ2-5, with D possibly TRBD1 on 5 matching bases. The CDR3 runs 15 residues. Trimming stripped 4 bases from V and 5 bases from J, with 18 bases between. The germline V gene encodes CDR1 SGHRS and CDR2 YFSETQ. The CDR3 DNA reads TGCGCCAGCAGCGACGTGGGGCAGGACGGCGAGACCCAGTACTTC. Amino acid sequence: CASSDVGQDGETQYF.

The rearrangement uses TRBV7-9 and TRBJ1-3; D is uncertain. This CDR3 spans 15 amino acids. The V end was cut by 5 bases, the J end by 0 bases, with 11 bases between. The germline CDR1 and CDR2 sequences are SEHNR and FQNEAQ (reference sequence). The CDR3 nucleotides are TGTGCCAGCAGCCCGTCGGCGGCCTCTGGAAACACCATATATTTT. Translating it yields CASSPSAASGNTIYF.

CDR3 sequence reads: CASSRGRQADTQYF. The CDR3 nucleotides read TGTGCCAGCAGCCGTGGCCGACAGGCCGATACGCAGTATTTT. This rearrangement joins TRBV5-4 to TRBJ2-3; TRBD1 is a possible D gene (6 bases). From germline, CDR1 is SGHNT and CDR2 YYREEE (reference sequence). Trimming pared 4 bases from V and 6 bases from J, leaving 15 bases between. The CDR3 totals 14 residues.

The rearrangement joins TRBV7-9 to TRBJ2-5, with D perhaps TRBD2 (5 bases). Between the trimmed V and J ends, which lost 3 bases and 2 bases, there was a span of 10 bases. Germline CDR1 is SEHNR and CDR2 is FQNEAQ (reference sequence). This CDR3 is built from 14 residues. In nucleotides, the CDR3 is TGTGCCAGCAGCTTGGTAGCGATACAAGAGACCCAGTACTTC. Its translation: CASSLVAIQETQYF.

CDR3 DNA sequence: TGTGCCAGCAGCCCCGGGACTAGCGAGGCCGGGGAGCTGTTTTTT. Translation: CASSPGTSEAGELFF. V and J are TRBV7-9 and TRBJ2-2, with 10 bases lining up with TRBD2. Germline CDR1 is SEHNR and CDR2 is FQNEAQ (reference sequence). V shed 5 bases and J 6 bases; nucleotides not matched to a gene: 6. This CDR3 is built from 15 residues.

The chain links TRBV19 to TRBJ2-1; D is ambiguous. V was shortened by 1 base and J by 5 bases, with 12 bases between the two germline ends. Germline V gives CDR1 LNHDA, CDR2 SQIVND (reference sequence). The CDR3 length is 15 residues. The CDR3 nucleotides are TGTGCCAGTAGTATAGTCCCTGGGCTAAACAATGAGCAGTTCTTC. Protein product: CASSIVPGLNNEQFF.

Only one count was recorded for this clone. The J gene is TRBJ2-1, the V gene TRBV6-5, with D tentatively TRBD1 (7 bases). The V gene's germline CDR1 is MNHEY and CDR2 SVGAGI. This CDR3 is 13 amino acids long. The V end lost 5 bases, the J end lost 5 bases, and 10 bases lay between the germline ends. The CDR3 loop reads CASSPRGDNEQFF. The CDR3 bases are TGTGCCAGCAGTCCCAGGGGGGACAATGAGCAGTTCTTC.

The CDR3 loop is CASRLITSTDTQYF. The CDR3 DNA reads as TGTGCCAGCAGGCTTATTACTAGCACAGATACGCAGTATTTT. The chain links TRBV7-8 to TRBJ2-3, with D unclear. V was trimmed by 6 bases and J by 0 bases, leaving 10 bases between them. Germline assignment: CDR1 SGHVS and CDR2 FQNEAQ. The CDR3 extends over 14 amino acids. Drawing the rest from reference TRBV7-8 and TRBJ2-3, the complete variable domain is GAGVSQSPRYKVAKRGQDVALRCDPISGHVSLFWYQQALGQGPEFLTYFQNEAQLDKSGLPSDRFFAERPEGSVSTLKIQRTQQEDSAVYLCASRLITSTDTQYFGPGTRLTVL.

CDR3 sequence (DNA): TGTGCCAGCTCACCCTTAAGACCGGGACTAGTACACAATGAGCAGTTCTTC. Translation: CASSPLRPGLVHNEQFF. This chain joins TRBV18 and TRBJ2-1, with 8 positions matching TRBD2. The J segment lost 5 bases and the V segment lost 3 bases, leaving 12 bases of the junction unmatched. There are 17 residues in the CDR3. Looked up from germline, CDR1 is KGHSH and CDR2 is LQKENI.

This clone was recorded only once. The chain combines TRBV18 with TRBJ1-6, with D perhaps TRBD1 (5 bases). Germline V gene data show CDR1 as KGHSH and CDR2 as LQKENI. V lost 4 bases to trimming and J lost 7 bases, with 17 bases between them. The CDR3 runs to 16 residues. The CDR3 DNA follows: TGTGCCAGCTCACAGACGCAGGGTTCTTTAAATTCACCCCTCCACTTT. It encodes CASSQTQGSLNSPLHF.

The rearrangement links TRBV30 to TRBJ1-4; 9 bases agree with TRBD1. CDR1 and CDR2 (germline): GTSNPN, SVGIG (reference sequence). V dropped 2 bases and J dropped 7; count of bases not matched to a gene: 8. The CDR3 totals 15 residues. The CDR3 region has the DNA TGTGCCTGGAGTCTTACAGGGGGCGCGGGTGAAAAACTGTTTTTT. Its translation is CAWSLTGGAGEKLFF.

The chain links TRBV7-3 to TRBJ2-1, with D perhaps TRBD2 (5 bases). This CDR3 has 15 residues. Germline loops: CDR1 SGHTA, CDR2 FQGTGA. Deletions cut 3 bases from V and 0 bases from J, with 9 bases between. The CDR3 reads CASSFGGSSYNEQFF. The CDR3, as DNA: TGTGCCAGCAGCTTTGGTGGGAGCTCCTACAATGAGCAGTTCTTC.

This clone has only a few counts. This sequence joins TRBV19 and TRBJ1-4, with TRBD1 identical over 7 bases. Germline CDR1 reads LNHDA; CDR2 reads SQIVND (reference sequence). The CDR3 length is 14 residues. V lost 2 bases and J lost 8; bases outside the gene matches: 5. The DNA of the CDR3 is TGTGCCAGTAGTATAAACAGGGGTGCGGAAAAACTGTTTTTT. It yields the protein CASSINRGAEKLFF.

Points on this clone: The same CDR3 can be traced to other DNA sequences in this sample. The chain is built from TRBV5-1 and TRBJ1-1; perhaps TRBD1 as D (5 bases). The CDR3 has 14 amino acids. The germline CDR1 and CDR2 sequences are SGHRS and YFSETQ. V shed 0 bases and J shed 4 bases, with 10 bases lying between them. CDR3 DNA: TGCGCCAGCAGCTTGGTCGGGGGGGGCACTGAAGCTTTCTTT. Amino acid sequence: CASSLVGGGTEAFF.

V and J are TRBV25-1 and TRBJ1-2, with a possible D match to TRBD1 (6 bases). From germline, CDR1 is MGHDK and CDR2 SYGVNS. Trimming took off 6 bases at V and 8 bases at J, with 10 bases between the two ends. The CDR3 consists of 11 residues. The CDR3 reads CASRRDRGYTF. The CDR3 DNA reads as TGTGCCAGCAGGAGAGACAGGGGCTACACCTTC.